Listed here are 28 T cell receptor beta chains from one sample, sequenced in a study of blood T cell repertoires in COVID-19. Libraries were prepared by immunoSEQ multiplex PCR; TCRdb keeps only in-frame clonotypes and omits some of them. The sample lists roughly 160,000 clones, around 90% occurring once. Sequencing was carried out using peripheral blood. These receptors were obtained from a man aged 45-60 years who had recovered from COVID-19.

The V call is TRBV6-5, the J call TRBJ1-6; no firm D call. CDR1 MNHEY and CDR2 SVGAGI come from the germline V gene. Trimming took off 4 bases at V and 5 bases at J, with 6 bases between the two ends. This CDR3 has 13 amino acids. The CDR3, as DNA: TGTGCCAGCAGTTGGACTAATAATTCACCCCTCCACTTT. Translating it yields CASSWTNNSPLHF.

The V and J genes are TRBV13 and TRBJ1-2; 9 bases line up with TRBD1. Germline CDR1 reads PRHDT; CDR2 reads FYEKMQ (reference sequence). With 4 bases clipped from V and 3 bases from J, the junction kept 6 bases outside the gene matches. CDR3 length: 15 residues. The CDR3: CASSSQGQGDYGYTF. The CDR3 DNA is TGTGCCAGCAGCTCGCAGGGACAGGGCGACTATGGCTACACCTTC.

The genes are TRBV2 and TRBJ2-5; 11 nucleotides align to TRBD1. The CDR3 extends over 15 amino acids. Trimming cost V 8 bases and J 5 bases; bases outside gene matches: 10. CDR1 is SNHLY and CDR2 is FYNNEI in the germline V gene. The CDR3 here is CASGGDRGNRETQYF. The CDR3 nucleotides read TGTGCCAGCGGGGGGGACAGGGGGAACAGGGAGACCCAGTACTTC.

V usage is TRBV15 and J usage is TRBJ2-7; the D gene is possibly TRBD2 (6 bases). This CDR3 region has 14 residues. V was shortened by 5 bases and J by 0 bases, with 11 bases between the two germline ends. Per germline, CDR1 LNHNV and CDR2 YYDKDF (reference sequence). The CDR3 DNA sequence: TGTGCCACCAGCCCCGGGGGACGCTCCTACGAGCAGTACTTC. Its translation is CATSPGGRSYEQYF.

The rearrangement links TRBV6-5 to TRBJ1-3, with 9 positions matching TRBD1. The CDR3 is made up of 14 amino acids. V lost 6 bases to trimming and J lost 2 bases; unmatched junction nucleotides: 2. CDR1 is MNHEY, CDR2 SVGAGI, per germline. In nucleotides, the CDR3 is TGTGCCAGCAGAGGGACAGGGCCTGGAAACACCATATATTTT. Translated: CASRGTGPGNTIYF.

The gene calls are TRBV5-1 and TRBJ2-7; 7 bases fit TRBD1. From germline, CDR1 is SGHRS and CDR2 YFSETQ. V was pared by 7 bases and J by 0 bases, with 7 bases of the junction left unmatched. The CDR3 spans 14 residues. CDR3 amino acids: CASHQGGTSYEQYF. As DNA, the CDR3 is TGCGCCAGCCACCAAGGGGGCACCTCCTACGAGCAGTACTTC.

The chain has TRBV7-8 and TRBJ2-3, with TRBD2 matching 7 bases. The CDR3 loop spans 14 amino acids. V was clipped by 5 bases and J by 2 bases; unmatched bases: 4. Germline V lookup: CDR1 SGHVS, CDR2 FQNEAQ. The CDR3 sequence: CASSEGRVTDTQYF. As DNA, the CDR3 is TGTGCCAGCAGCGAGGGGAGGGTCACAGATACGCAGTATTTT.

V and J are TRBV7-9 and TRBJ2-2, with D possibly matching TRBD1 (5 bases). This CDR3 has 14 residues. Germline V gene lookup returns CDR1 SEHNR and CDR2 FQNEAQ (reference sequence). V lost 5 bases, J lost 4 bases, and 11 bases lay in between. Here the CDR3 DNA reads TGTGCCAGCAGCGCAGGGATGGGCACCGGGGAGCTGTTTTTT. Protein product: CASSAGMGTGELFF. Together with reference TRBV7-9 and TRBJ2-2, the CDR3 gives the full variable domain: DTGVSQNPRHKITKRGQNVTFRCDPISEHNRLYWYRQTLGQGPEFLTYFQNEAQLEKSRLLSDRFSAERPKGSFSTLEIQRTEQGDSAMYLCASSAGMGTGELFFGEGSRLTVL.

This chain joins TRBV19 and TRBJ2-5, with 8 bases that match TRBD1. After removal of 4 bases from V and 0 bases from J, the junction contained 1 base not matched to a gene. CDR3 length: 14 amino acids. Germline lookup yields CDR1 LNHDA and CDR2 SQIVND (reference sequence). The CDR3 nucleotides read TGTGCCAGTAGTAGGACAGGGTACCAAGAGACCCAGTACTTC. Its translation is CASSRTGYQETQYF. The full variable domain, completed using reference TRBV19 and TRBJ2-5, is DGGITQSPKYLFRKEGQNVTLSCEQNLNHDAMYWYRQDPGQGLRLIYYSQIVNDFQKGDIAEGYSVSREKKESFPLTVTSAQKNPTAFYLCASSRTGYQETQYFGPGTRLLVL.

The chain combines TRBV4-1 with TRBJ2-2; perhaps TRBD1 as D (6 bases). The CDR3 consists of 15 residues. The V gene lost 4 bases and the J gene lost 7 bases, with 16 bases spanning the gap. The V gene's germline CDR1 is MGHRA and CDR2 YSYEKL. CDR3 protein: CASSPVGQSGGELFF. DNA for the CDR3: TGCGCCAGCAGCCCAGTAGGACAGTCCGGCGGGGAGCTGTTTTTT.

The V and J genes are TRBV6-6 and TRBJ2-3, with 10 positions matching TRBD2. The CDR3 length is 17 residues. Germline V gene lookup returns CDR1 MNHNY and CDR2 SVGAGI (reference sequence). V trimming: 6 bases; J trimming: 4 bases; junction bases outside the gene matches: 13. The chain's CDR3 is CASRRQVSGRGSDTQYF. CDR3 nucleotide sequence: TGTGCCAGCAGACGACAAGTCAGCGGGAGGGGTTCAGATACGCAGTATTTT.

The chain employs TRBV5-1 and TRBJ2-5, with a possible D match to TRBD2 (6 bases). Germline V gene lookup returns CDR1 SGHRS and CDR2 YFSETQ. The CDR3 sequence is 16 residues long. Trimming shortened V by 1 base and J by 1 base, and 14 bases separated the two germline ends. As DNA, the CDR3 is TGCGCCAGCAGCTTGAACCCAGGCGGGGTCCAAGAGACCCAGTACTTC. Its protein is CASSLNPGGVQETQYF.

This sequence joins TRBV6-2 or TRBV6-3 and TRBJ1-1; D not certain. The CDR3 is 11 amino acids. Germline lookup yields CDR1 MNHEY and CDR2 SVGEGT. V was cut by 2 bases and J by 11 bases, with 9 bases left in between. CDR3 in DNA: TGTGCCAGCAGTTACGTTGGGGAGGCTTTCTTT. It encodes CASSYVGEAFF.

The rearrangement links TRBV7-2 to TRBJ1-6; possibly TRBD1 for D (5 bases). The germline V gene has CDR1 SGHTA and CDR2 FQGNSA. V lost 6 bases, J lost 7 bases, and 19 bases lay in between. This CDR3 spans 16 amino acids. This CDR3 is CASSSPPGLQNSPLHF. DNA of the CDR3: TGTGCCAGCAGTTCGCCCCCGGGACTTCAAAATTCACCCCTCCACTTT.

The chain uses TRBV6-5 and TRBJ2-7, with TRBD1 matching 10 bases. This CDR3 has 15 residues. CDR1 is MNHEY and CDR2 is SVGAGI in the germline V gene. V shed 7 bases and J 4 bases; nucleotides not matched to a gene: 10. CDR3 region: CASTSSGTGVYEQYF. The CDR3 coding sequence is TGTGCCAGCACTTCTTCCGGGACAGGGGTGTACGAGCAGTACTTC.

The gene calls are TRBV6-6 and TRBJ2-7; possible D gene TRBD1, 6 bases. Trimming removed 1 base at V and 0 bases at J, with 13 bases between. CDR1 is MNHNY, CDR2 SVGAGI, per germline (reference sequence). The CDR3 is made up of 16 amino acids. The CDR3 DNA follows: TGTGCCAGCAGTTACTTGACGGGCAGGGGCTCCTACGAGCAGTACTTC. It yields the protein CASSYLTGRGSYEQYF.

This clone was found a few times. The chain has TRBV4-2 and TRBJ2-4; 8 bases fit TRBD1. Trimming cost V 3 bases and J 7 bases; bases outside gene matches: 11. CDR1 and CDR2 from the germline V gene are LGHNA and YNFKEQ. The CDR3 spans 16 residues. Here the CDR3 reads CASSQGLGTGENIQYF. Written as DNA, the CDR3 is TGTGCCAGCAGCCAGGGGCTTGGGACAGGTGAGAACATTCAGTACTTC.

This chain connects TRBV5-4 to TRBJ1-2; 9 bases are shared with TRBD1. From germline, CDR1 is SGHNT and CDR2 YYREEE (reference sequence). V gave up 5 bases and J gave up 8 bases; unmatched junction bases: 7. The CDR3 runs to 13 residues. CDR3 sequence (DNA): TGTGCCAGCAGGCATACAGGGGGCGTGGGCTACACCTTC. Its protein is CASRHTGGVGYTF.

This chain uses TRBV5-6 with TRBJ1-3; D remains ambiguous. The germline gives CDR1 SGHDT, CDR2 YYEEEE. CDR3 length: 14 amino acids. V gave up 4 bases and J gave up 7 bases, with 15 bases separating them. This CDR3 is CASSQSGARNTIYF. CDR3 bases: TGTGCCAGCAGCCAGTCAGGCGCCCGTAACACCATATATTTT.

The rearrangement uses TRBV5-6 and TRBJ2-5, with D perhaps matching TRBD1 (6 bases). In germline, CDR1 is SGHDT, CDR2 YYEEEE. The V and J ends lost 2 bases and 4 bases respectively, with 15 bases between them. The CDR3 runs to 15 residues. DNA of the CDR3: TGTGCCAGCAGCTTCCGCCGCCTAGGGGGAGAGACCCAGTACTTC. This sequence encodes CASSFRRLGGETQYF. Using reference TRBV5-6 and TRBJ2-5 for the parts outside the CDR3, the full variable domain is DAGVTQSPTHLIKTRGQQVTLRCSPKSGHDTVSWYQQALGQGPQFIFQYYEEEERQRGNFPDRFSGHQFPNYSSELNVNALLLGDSALYLCASSFRRLGGETQYFGPGTRLLVL.

The chain is built from TRBV5-1 and TRBJ2-3; the match to TRBD1 covers 7 bases. Germline loops: CDR1 SGHRS, CDR2 YFSETQ. This CDR3 has 18 amino acids. Trimming at V came to 1 base and at J to 0 bases, leaving 11 bases not matched to a gene. The CDR3 sequence: CASSLFIGTAPSTDTQYF. CDR3 DNA sequence: TGCGCCAGCAGCTTGTTTATCGGGACAGCCCCTAGCACAGATACGCAGTATTTT.

The chain joins TRBV3-1 (or the pseudogene TRBV3-2) to TRBJ2-3, with D uncertain. CDR3 length: 14 residues. With 0 bases removed from V and 4 bases from J, the gap between germline ends came to 8 bases. Germline CDR1 reads LGHDT; CDR2 reads YNNKEL (reference sequence). CDR3 DNA: TGTGCCAGCAGCCAAGATGGGCCGCCAGATACGCAGTATTTT. Protein: CASSQDGPPDTQYF.

The chain recombines TRBV28 with TRBJ2-3, with TRBD1 identical over 11 bases. The CDR3 contains 16 residues. Trimming took 4 bases from V and 3 from J; bases not matched to a gene: 6. Germline V gives CDR1 MDHEN, CDR2 SYDVKM. The CDR3 sequence: CASSSHGQGATDTQYF. The CDR3 DNA reads TGTGCCAGCAGTTCTCACGGACAGGGGGCAACAGATACGCAGTATTTT.

The chain couples TRBV5-1 to TRBJ1-1, with D maybe TRBD1 (6 bases). The CDR3 totals 16 residues. V gave up 4 bases and J gave up 2 bases, with 18 bases separating them. Germline V gene lookup returns CDR1 SGHRS and CDR2 YFSETQ. The CDR3 DNA reads TGCGCCAGCAGCCCGGGACAAGTTACTGTAAACACTGAAGCTTTCTTT. Translation: CASSPGQVTVNTEAFF.

The chain employs TRBV6-6 and TRBJ1-2; D is ambiguous. V dropped 9 bases and J dropped 8 bases, with 25 bases sitting between them. Germline values: CDR1 MNHNY, CDR2 SVGAGI (reference sequence). This CDR3 is built from 15 residues. CDR3 amino acids: CARGGKGSDRWGYTF. In nucleotides, the CDR3 is TGTGCCAGGGGCGGGAAGGGATCCGATCGTTGGGGCTACACCTTC.

The rearrangement links TRBV6-1 to TRBJ2-1; 7 bases line up with TRBD1. V dropped 3 bases and J dropped 1; count of bases not matched to a gene: 6. Germline loops: CDR1 MNHNS, CDR2 SASEGT. The CDR3 extends over 16 amino acids. The CDR3 sequence: CASSEYRGWSYNEQFF. CDR3 sequence (DNA): TGTGCCAGCAGTGAGTACAGGGGATGGTCCTACAATGAGCAGTTCTTC.

This clone appeared a few times. The chain joins TRBV4-3 to TRBJ2-2, with 9 bases lining up with TRBD1. Germline CDR1 reads LGHNA; CDR2 reads YSLEER. The junction had 10 bases not matched to a gene; V was cut back by 4 bases and J by 7 bases. The length of the CDR3 is 16 residues. The CDR3 reads CASSRHNRGPSGELFF. The CDR3 DNA sequence: TGCGCCAGCAGCCGACATAACAGGGGGCCTAGCGGGGAGCTGTTTTTT.

The rearrangement joins TRBV19 to TRBJ1-5, with a weak D call TRBD1 (6 bases). The germline V and J ends were trimmed by 3 bases and 3 bases, with 15 bases remaining between them. CDR1 is LNHDA, CDR2 SQIVND, per germline (reference sequence). The CDR3 covers 16 residues. CDR3 amino acids: CASSMGAGRANQPQHF. In nucleotides, the CDR3 is TGTGCCAGTAGTATGGGGGCAGGACGGGCCAATCAGCCCCAGCATTTT.